The 26 T cell receptor beta chains below come from one sample, sequenced in a study of blood T cell repertoires in COVID-19. Using immunoSEQ multiplex PCR, the repertoire was profiled, and TCRdb retains in-frame clones only, with some absent. The table shows about 170,000 clones, with about 83% occurring only once. The source material was PBMCs or T cells enriched from blood (not recorded which). Source of these receptors: a woman between 50 and 59 years old in a cohort exposed to, infected with or recovered from COVID-19 (not recorded which).

This chain uses TRBV5-6 with TRBJ1-5; no clear D gene. V lost 2 bases, J lost 2 bases, and 11 bases lay in between. Germline lookup yields CDR1 SGHDT and CDR2 YYEEEE. The CDR3 has 15 residues. For the CDR3, the DNA is TGTGCCAGCAGCTTTTCTTCCGGGGGCAATCAGCCCCAGCATTTT. This sequence encodes CASSFSSGGNQPQHF.

This clone has only one observation. The J gene is TRBJ2-1, the V gene TRBV2; D might be TRBD2 (5 bases). CDR1 SNHLY and CDR2 FYNNEI come from the germline V gene. The CDR3 contains 12 residues. V lost 5 bases, J lost 7 bases, and 9 bases lay in between. CDR3 loop: CASSLGVNEQFF. The CDR3 DNA reads as TGTGCCAGCAGTCTCGGGGTAAATGAGCAGTTCTTC.

V usage is TRBV5-1 and J usage is TRBJ1-2, with 9 bases matching TRBD1. There are 15 residues in the CDR3. Unmatched junction bases numbered 6, after V lost 2 bases and J lost 4 bases. CDR1 is SGHRS, CDR2 YFSETQ, per germline. Written as DNA, the CDR3 is TGCGCCAGCAGCTTCGCGGGACAGGGCGGCTATGGCTACACCTTC. The encoded protein is CASSFAGQGGYGYTF.

V gene TRBV19 combines with J gene TRBJ2-3, with 11 positions matching TRBD2. V lost 5 bases to trimming and J lost 4 bases; unmatched junction nucleotides: 20. The CDR3 has 20 amino acids. CDR1 is LNHDA and CDR2 is SQIVND in the germline V gene (reference sequence). The chain's CDR3 is CASSANGDWVAGGPADTQYF. CDR3 coding DNA: TGTGCCAGTAGTGCCAACGGTGATTGGGTAGCGGGAGGGCCGGCAGATACGCAGTATTTT.

The chain links TRBV30 to TRBJ1-1; D not certain. Per germline, CDR1 GTSNPN and CDR2 SVGIG (reference sequence). V lost 4 bases and J lost 1, with 4 bases in between. CDR3 length: 11 residues. Here the CDR3 DNA reads TGTGCCTGGACCCGGAACACTGAAGCTTTCTTT. It codes for CAWTRNTEAFF.

This clone was counted between two and nine times. CDR3 coding DNA: TGTGCCAGCAGTCCTCAAGGGAGGGGACAGGGGGAGATCAACATTCAGTACTTC. Translation gives CASSPQGRGQGEINIQYF. The chain links TRBV6-6 to TRBJ2-4; 11 positions agree with TRBD1. Germline V gene sequence: CDR1 MNHNY, CDR2 SVGAGI (reference sequence). This CDR3 is built from 18 residues. Trimming removed 5 bases from V and 7 bases from J; junction bases left unmatched: 16.

Remarks on this clone: The sample holds other DNA sequences that translate to the same CDR3. The CDR3 DNA is TGCAGCGTTGGACAGACCTACGAGCAGTACTTC. Translation: CSVGQTYEQYF. This sequence joins TRBV29-1 and TRBJ2-7, with D tentatively TRBD1 (5 bases). Trimming pared 4 bases from V and 2 bases from J, leaving 6 bases between. The germline V gene encodes CDR1 SQVTM and CDR2 ANQGSEA. The length of the CDR3 is 11 residues.

V gene TRBV5-1 combines with J gene TRBJ1-4, with D possibly matching TRBD1 (5 bases). Germline loops: CDR1 SGHRS, CDR2 YFSETQ. The V end lost 4 bases, the J end lost 6 bases, and 13 bases lay between the germline ends. The CDR3 loop spans 14 amino acids. CDR3 in amino acids: CASSPQVQDEKLFF. CDR3 sequence (DNA): TGCGCCAGCAGCCCACAGGTCCAAGATGAAAAACTGTTTTTT.

J is TRBJ1-1 and V is TRBV28, with D unresolved. The germline V gene encodes CDR1 MDHEN and CDR2 SYDVKM. There are 13 residues in the CDR3. V was trimmed by 6 bases and J by 1 base, leaving 9 bases between them. The CDR3 loop reads CASSSSPNTEAFF. The CDR3, as DNA: TGTGCCAGCAGCTCAAGCCCGAACACTGAAGCTTTCTTT. The full variable domain, its missing parts supplied by reference TRBV28 and TRBJ1-1, is DVKVTQSSRYLVKRTGEKVFLECVQDMDHENMFWYRQDPGLGLRLIYFSYDVKMKEKGDIPEGYSVSREKKERFSLILESASTNQTSMYLCASSSSPNTEAFFGQGTRLTVV.

This clone was detected once. The chain joins TRBV5-1 to TRBJ2-5, with 12 bases fitting TRBD2. Germline V CDR1 and CDR2: SGHRS, YFSETQ. Germline trimming cut 2 bases from V and 5 bases from J; bases unmatched to any gene: 7. The CDR3 spans 16 residues. Here the CDR3 DNA reads TGCGCCAGCAGCTTCACTAGCGGGGGGACCCGGGAGACCCAGTACTTC. Translation: CASSFTSGGTRETQYF.

This rearrangement joins TRBV2 to TRBJ1-1; a weak D match, TRBD1 (6 bases). The CDR3 is 14 residues long. The germline gives CDR1 SNHLY, CDR2 FYNNEI. V gave up 6 bases and J gave up 2 bases, with 13 bases separating them. In DNA, the CDR3 is TGTGCCAGCAGCGAGGGGGGGATCAACACTGAAGCTTTCTTT. It translates to CASSEGGINTEAFF.

The chain employs TRBV19 and TRBJ2-2, with TRBD2 identical over 8 bases. Germline V gene sequence: CDR1 LNHDA, CDR2 SQIVND (reference sequence). The CDR3 sequence is 16 residues long. Germline trimming cut 1 base from V and 5 bases from J; bases unmatched to any gene: 6. CDR3 amino acids: CASSIGDGRGTGELFF. DNA for the CDR3: TGTGCCAGTAGTATAGGCGACGGGAGGGGGACCGGGGAGCTGTTTTTT.

The chain is built from TRBV11-2 and TRBJ2-3, with 11 nucleotides matching TRBD2. V dropped 1 base and J dropped 6; count of bases not matched to a gene: 9. CDR3 size: 17 residues. Germline loops: CDR1 SGHAT, CDR2 FQNNGV. CDR3 amino acids: CASSLALAGGPSDTQYF. The CDR3 bases are TGTGCCAGCAGCTTAGCTTTAGCGGGAGGGCCCTCGGATACGCAGTATTTT.

This clone was found once. This chain uses TRBV5-6 with TRBJ1-3; D call uncertain. The germline CDR1 and CDR2 sequences are SGHDT and YYEEEE. V dropped 0 bases and J dropped 0 bases, with 13 bases sitting between them. The CDR3 length is 17 residues. CDR3 sequence reads: CASSLVRGGVSGNTIYF. CDR3 sequence (DNA): TGTGCCAGCAGCTTGGTACGGGGTGGTGTCTCTGGAAACACCATATATTTT.

This sequence joins TRBV4-1 and TRBJ2-1, with a possible D match to TRBD1 (6 bases). Germline V gene data show CDR1 as MGHRA and CDR2 as YSYEKL. The CDR3 sequence is 13 residues long. V gave up 6 bases and J gave up 8 bases, with 14 bases separating them. In nucleotides, the CDR3 is TGCGCCAGCAGGGCTACAGGGAACTATGAGCAGTTCTTC. It specifies CASRATGNYEQFF.

This rearrangement joins TRBV28 to TRBJ1-1; D might be TRBD1 (6 bases). This CDR3 is built from 15 residues. Between the trimmed V and J ends, which lost 1 base and 9 bases, there was a span of 18 bases. The germline V gene has CDR1 MDHEN and CDR2 SYDVKM. The CDR3 loop is CASSLFQGYYDKAFF. CDR3 sequence (DNA): TGTGCCAGCAGTTTATTTCAGGGGTATTACGATAAAGCTTTCTTT.

This chain joins TRBV27 and TRBJ1-5, with a weak D call TRBD1 (6 bases). The CDR3 has 14 residues. Trimming removed 3 bases from V and 6 bases from J, with 12 bases in between. In germline, CDR1 is MNHEY, CDR2 SMNVEV (reference sequence). CDR3 nucleotide sequence: TGTGCCAGCAGTTTGACGGGGGGCTTTCAGCCCCAGCATTTT. Translating it yields CASSLTGGFQPQHF.

The V gene is TRBV7-3, the J gene TRBJ1-1; 7 positions match TRBD1. The CDR3 consists of 14 residues. Losses at the gene ends were 2 bases for V and 4 bases for J; bases not matched to a gene: 4. Germline loops: CDR1 SGHTA, CDR2 FQGTGA. This CDR3 reads CASSLEGAGTEAFF. The CDR3, as DNA: TGTGCCAGCAGCTTAGAGGGGGCTGGCACTGAAGCTTTCTTT.

The rearrangement links TRBV28 to TRBJ2-7, with 9 positions matching TRBD1. Germline CDR1 MDHEN, CDR2 SYDVKM. J lost 5 bases, V lost 5 bases, and 7 bases had no gene match. The CDR3 is 14 amino acids. Here the CDR3 DNA reads TGTGCCAGCAGTCCCCGGGACAGGGCGCACGAGCAGTACTTC. Translated, it gives CASSPRDRAHEQYF.

In this sample, this clone turned up a few times. The chain joins TRBV2 to TRBJ1-1; TRBD1 might be the D (5 bases). This CDR3 contains 13 residues. The V gene's germline CDR1 is SNHLY and CDR2 FYNNEI. Between the trimmed V and J ends, which lost 6 bases and 4 bases, there was a span of 12 bases. The DNA of the CDR3 is TGTGCCAGCAGCGGCCAGGGAGGCACTGAAGCTTTCTTT. Amino acids: CASSGQGGTEAFF.

The rearrangement joins TRBV29-1 to TRBJ2-1, with TRBD2 matching 13 bases. The J segment lost 10 bases and the V segment lost 0 bases, leaving 6 bases of the junction unmatched. Germline V CDR1 and CDR2: SQVTM, ANQGSEA. The CDR3 covers 15 residues. CDR3 coding DNA: TGCAGCGTTGAAGATAGACTAGCGGGAGGTAGCGAGCAGTTCTTC. Translated: CSVEDRLAGGSEQFF.

The genes are TRBV7-2 and TRBJ1-1, with D unclear. The V gene's germline CDR1 is SGHTA and CDR2 FQGNSA. The V end was cut by 6 bases, the J end by 4 bases, with 12 bases between. The CDR3 is 13 amino acids. The CDR3 loop is CASRRVSGTEAFF. The CDR3, as DNA: TGTGCCAGCAGACGCGTTAGTGGCACTGAAGCTTTCTTT. Drawing the rest from reference TRBV7-2 and TRBJ1-1, the complete variable domain is GAGVSQSPSNKVTEKGKDVELRCDPISGHTALYWYRQSLGQGLEFLIYFQGNSAPDKSGLPSDRFSAERTGGSVSTLTIQRTQQEDSAVYLCASRRVSGTEAFFGQGTRLTVV.

This clone was detected once. V gene TRBV29-1 combines with J gene TRBJ1-3; no clear D gene. Trimming cost V 2 bases and J 1 base, with 6 bases left between them. The germline gives CDR1 SQVTM, CDR2 ANQGSEA. The CDR3 is 13 residues long. The CDR3 here is CSVEIPSGNTIYF. The DNA for the CDR3 is TGCAGCGTTGAAATTCCATCTGGAAACACCATATATTTT. Supplemented by reference TRBV29-1 and TRBJ1-3, the full variable domain reads SAVISQKPSRDICQRGTSLTIQCQVDSQVTMMFWYRQQPGQSLTLIATANQGSEATYESGFVIDKFPISRPNLTFSTLTVSNMSPEDSSIYLCSVEIPSGNTIYFGEGSWLTVV.

This chain uses TRBV29-1 with TRBJ2-1; D perhaps matches TRBD2 (6 bases). Germline V gives CDR1 SQVTM, CDR2 ANQGSEA. CDR3 size: 15 residues. Deletions cut 4 bases from V and 7 bases from J, with 20 bases between. This chain's CDR3 is CSVGEGGRGLNEQFF. The CDR3 coding sequence is TGCAGCGTTGGGGAAGGAGGGAGAGGGTTGAATGAGCAGTTCTTC.

The V and J genes are TRBV6-5 and TRBJ2-5, with TRBD1 as a possible D gene (5 bases). Germline CDR1 is MNHEY and CDR2 is SVGAGI. This CDR3 has 15 residues. V was shortened by 0 bases and J by 5 bases, with 13 bases between the two germline ends. CDR3 sequence: CASSYSGLPEETQYF. CDR3 DNA: TGTGCCAGCAGTTACTCGGGGCTCCCTGAGGAGACCCAGTACTTC.

This clone was observed a handful of times. The J gene is TRBJ2-7, the V gene TRBV6-6, with TRBD2 matching 12 bases. J gave up 3 bases and V 7 bases, and 7 bases lay outside the gene matches. CDR1 and CDR2 (germline): MNHNY, SVGAGI (reference sequence). This CDR3 is 15 amino acids long. The CDR3 nucleotides are TGTGCCAGCACCAATAGGGGACTAGCGGGCTACGAGCAGTACTTC. Translated: CASTNRGLAGYEQYF.